These 23 T cell receptor beta chains originate from one sample sequenced in a study of cytomegalovirus exposure and HLA in healthy donors. The method was immunoSEQ multiplex PCR; TCRdb's version includes in-frame clones alone and lacks a portion of them. The sample holds approximately 70,000 clones, 85% to 95% seen once. The sequenced sample consisted of PBMCs. The receptors originated from a woman aged 18-30 years in good health and CMV-seronegative.

The chain links TRBV4-1 to TRBJ2-5; D gene uncertain. The CDR3 length is 15 residues. V shed 4 bases and J shed 1 base, with 13 bases lying between them. In germline, CDR1 is MGHRA, CDR2 YSYEKL. The CDR3: CASSLTQAGQETQYF. The CDR3 DNA reads as TGCGCCAGCAGCCTTACGCAGGCCGGCCAAGAGACCCAGTACTTC.

The chain employs TRBV6-1 and TRBJ2-2, with 9 bases aligning to TRBD1. Looked up from germline, CDR1 is MNHNS and CDR2 is SASEGT. The CDR3 has 15 amino acids. Losses at the gene ends were 2 bases for V and 6 bases for J; bases not matched to a gene: 4. The CDR3 coding sequence is TGTGCCAGCAGTGAAATCGGGACAGGGTCCGGGGAGCTGTTTTTT. Translated: CASSEIGTGSGELFF.

The J gene is TRBJ2-2, the V gene TRBV5-1; no definite D call. Trimming pared 0 bases from V and 8 bases from J, leaving 11 bases between. This CDR3 is 14 amino acids long. CDR1 and CDR2 from the germline V gene are SGHRS and YFSETQ. CDR3 bases: TGCGCCAGCAGCTTGGTGGCCAACAAGGGGGAGCTGTTTTTT. The encoded protein is CASSLVANKGELFF.

This chain uses TRBV7-8 with TRBJ2-7; tentatively, D is TRBD2 (6 bases). The V end was cut by 3 bases, the J end by 4 bases, with 10 bases between. The germline CDR1 and CDR2 sequences are SGHVS and FQNEAQ. The CDR3 length is 13 residues. The CDR3 DNA sequence: TGTGCCAGCAGCTTTTCTGGGGGGTACGAGCAGTACTTC. The encoded protein is CASSFSGGYEQYF.

The chain has TRBV9 and TRBJ2-3, with TRBD2 matching over 14 bases. The CDR3 sequence is 19 residues long. Germline V gene sequence: CDR1 SGDLS, CDR2 YYNGEE. The trim removed 1 base at V and 2 bases at J, leaving 9 bases unmatched. The CDR3 spells CASSVLGLAGELSTDTQYF. The CDR3 DNA reads as TGTGCCAGCAGCGTATTGGGACTAGCGGGGGAGCTTTCCACAGATACGCAGTATTTT.

The chain uses TRBV25-1 and TRBJ2-4; D may be TRBD2 (7 bases). Germline V gene lookup returns CDR1 MGHDK and CDR2 SYGVNS. V lost 0 bases and J 7 bases, leaving 22 bases between the germline ends. This CDR3 has 18 amino acids. The CDR3 loop reads CASSEYYSSRGGVNIQYF. DNA of the CDR3: TGTGCCAGCAGTGAATATTATTCTTCGAGGGGGGGCGTGAACATTCAGTACTTC. The whole variable domain, remainder taken from reference TRBV25-1 and TRBJ2-4, is EADIYQTPRYLVIGTGKKITLECSQTMGHDKMYWYQQDPGMELHLIHYSYGVNSTEKGDLSSESTVSRIRTEHFPLTLESARPSHTSQYLCASSEYYSSRGGVNIQYFGAGTRLSVL.

This chain links TRBV10-3 with TRBJ2-3, with D possibly being TRBD1 (8 bases). From germline, CDR1 is ENHRY and CDR2 SYGVKD. V was cut by 6 bases and J by 2 bases, with 12 bases left in between. CDR3 size: 14 residues. The CDR3 is CAIRQGGNTDTQYF. CDR3 nucleotide sequence: TGTGCCATCAGACAGGGGGGGAACACAGATACGCAGTATTTT.

CDR3 sequence (DNA): TGCAGCGTTGAAGAGTGGAACAGGGGGATCCCCGCCACTTACGAGCAGTACTTC. This sequence encodes CSVEEWNRGIPATYEQYF. The chain recombines TRBV29-1 with TRBJ2-7, with 8 bases lining up with TRBD1. This CDR3 comprises 18 residues. The trim removed 0 bases at V and 4 bases at J, leaving 17 bases unmatched. Per the germline V gene, CDR1 is SQVTM and CDR2 is ANQGSEA.

V usage is TRBV5-8 and J usage is TRBJ1-1, with TRBD1 identical over 9 bases. The CDR3 loop spans 15 amino acids. Germline V gene sequence: CDR1 SGHTS, CDR2 YDEGEE. J lost 0 bases, V lost 4 bases, and 4 bases had no gene match. The CDR3: CASSRGDRVNTEAFF. CDR3 nucleotides: TGTGCCAGCAGCCGTGGGGACAGGGTGAACACTGAAGCTTTCTTT.

The chain joins TRBV30 to TRBJ2-6; a possible D gene is TRBD1 (5 bases). CDR3 size: 12 residues. V was cut by 3 bases and J by 7 bases, with 7 bases left in between. Germline V CDR1 and CDR2: GTSNPN, SVGIG (reference sequence). CDR3 residues: CAWRGAANVLTF. The CDR3 DNA reads as TGTGCCTGGAGAGGGGCCGCCAACGTCCTGACTTTC.

The CDR3 protein is CTSSLPGLVTDTQYF. DNA of the CDR3: TGCACCAGCAGCCTACCGGGACTAGTAACAGATACGCAGTATTTT. The chain couples TRBV1 to TRBJ2-3; the tabulated D call, TRBD2, remains unverified against the DNA. TRBV1 is recorded as a pseudogene. The CDR3 spans 15 residues.

The CDR3 spells CAISRTDFYEQYF. The DNA of the CDR3 is TGTGCCATTTCCCGGACAGATTTCTACGAGCAGTACTTC. V gene TRBV2 combines with J gene TRBJ2-7, with a weak D call TRBD1 (6 bases). There are 13 residues in the CDR3. V was clipped by 10 bases and J by 3 bases, with 16 bases between them. The germline V gene encodes CDR1 SNHLY and CDR2 FYNNEI.

This sequence joins TRBV28 and TRBJ2-7; 8 bases align to TRBD2. Per germline, CDR1 MDHEN and CDR2 SYDVKM. The CDR3 loop spans 13 amino acids. The J segment lost 6 bases and the V segment lost 7 bases, leaving 8 bases of the junction unmatched. The CDR3 is CASTPGRGAEQYF. As DNA, the CDR3 is TGTGCCAGCACTCCCGGGCGGGGGGCCGAGCAGTACTTC.

The chain carries TRBV27 and TRBJ1-6, with D perhaps TRBD1 (5 bases). From germline, CDR1 is MNHEY and CDR2 SMNVEV (reference sequence). Trimming left V 2 bases short and J 0 bases short, with 11 bases between. This CDR3 is 17 amino acids long. The CDR3 nucleotides are TGTGCCAGCAGTTTAGGGGCCAGGGTCTCCTATAATTCACCCCTCCACTTT. It codes for CASSLGARVSYNSPLHF.

The table lists this clone with a count of one. The chain carries TRBV6-4 and TRBJ2-6, with D perhaps TRBD1 (6 bases). The CDR3 contains 18 residues. The V gene lost 5 bases and the J gene lost 0 bases, with 17 bases spanning the gap. Germline lookup yields CDR1 MRHNA and CDR2 SNTAGT. The CDR3 DNA is TGTGCCAGCAGTCATAAGACAGGACTTAACTCTGGGGCCAACGTCCTGACTTTC. Translation gives CASSHKTGLNSGANVLTF.

The DNA for the CDR3 is TGCGCCAGCAGCTTGGTAAAAGGTGCCGGGGGGGATCAAGAGACCCAGTACTTC. As protein: CASSLVKGAGGDQETQYF. The chain is built from TRBV5-1 and TRBJ2-5; 8 positions agree with TRBD2. Per germline, CDR1 SGHRS and CDR2 YFSETQ. There are 18 residues in the CDR3. The V and J ends lost 0 bases and 2 bases, in that order; junction bases with no gene match: 12.

The rearrangement uses TRBV2 and TRBJ1-4; D unclear. V lost 7 bases and J lost 0, with 9 bases in between. The CDR3 length is 14 residues. Germline V CDR1 and CDR2: SNHLY, FYNNEI. CDR3 DNA: TGTGCCAGCACGGCGGTAACAACTAATGAAAAACTGTTTTTT. Its protein product is CASTAVTTNEKLFF.

V usage is TRBV7-6 and J usage is TRBJ1-1, with D perhaps TRBD1 (5 bases). This CDR3 is 13 amino acids long. The V end lost 3 bases, the J end lost 6 bases, and 11 bases lay between the germline ends. Germline lookup yields CDR1 SGHVS and CDR2 FNYEAQ. The CDR3: CASSFSGAAEAFF. In nucleotides, the CDR3 is TGTGCCAGCAGCTTCAGCGGGGCGGCTGAAGCTTTCTTT.

The gene calls are TRBV6-6 and TRBJ2-2; 8 positions agree with TRBD2. Trimming took 2 bases from V and 9 from J; bases not matched to a gene: 11. This CDR3 is built from 16 residues. The V gene's germline CDR1 is MNHNY and CDR2 SVGAGI (reference sequence). This CDR3 reads CASSYPSGGDSRELFF. CDR3 DNA sequence: TGTGCCAGCAGTTACCCTTCCGGGGGGGATTCACGGGAGCTGTTTTTT.

The DNA of the CDR3 is TGTGCCAGCAGCTTGTCGAAACTGATGGAGCAGTACTTC. This gives the protein CASSLSKLMEQYF. V gene TRBV5-5 combines with J gene TRBJ2-7; D is unresolved. Trimming took 1 base from V and 7 from J, leaving 12 bases between them. In germline, CDR1 is SGHKS, CDR2 YYEKEE (reference sequence). CDR3 length: 13 residues.

The V call is TRBV5-4, the J call TRBJ2-7, with a tentative D call TRBD1 (7 bases). Germline V gives CDR1 SGHNT, CDR2 YYREEE (reference sequence). CDR3 length: 15 residues. The V gene lost 0 bases and the J gene lost 2 bases, with 12 bases spanning the gap. CDR3 sequence reads: CASSLVGRGAYEQYF. The CDR3 coding sequence is TGTGCCAGCAGCTTGGTTGGCAGGGGGGCCTACGAGCAGTACTTC.

The V call is TRBV9, the J call TRBJ2-2; a possible D gene is TRBD1 (6 bases). Germline CDR1 reads SGDLS; CDR2 reads YYNGEE. The V end was cut by 0 bases, the J end by 0 bases, with 9 bases between. This CDR3 is 16 amino acids long. For the CDR3, the DNA is TGTGCCAGCAGCGTAGGACAGGCCCCGAACACCGGGGAGCTGTTTTTT. Amino acids: CASSVGQAPNTGELFF. The variable domain in full, completed from reference TRBV9 and TRBJ2-2, reads DSGVTQTPKHLITATGQRVTLRCSPRSGDLSVYWYQQSLDQGLQFLIQYYNGEERAKGNILERFSAQQFPDLHSELNLSSLELGDSALYFCASSVGQAPNTGELFFGEGSRLTVL.

This clone has just one count. J is TRBJ1-6 and V is TRBV2; tentative D call: TRBD1 (5 bases). The CDR3 runs 16 residues. Germline CDR1 reads SNHLY; CDR2 reads FYNNEI. V lost 3 bases and J lost 5, with 14 bases in between. For the CDR3, the DNA is TGTGCCAGCAGTGAGCAGGGCTCTGACAATAATTCACCCCTCCACTTT. As protein: CASSEQGSDNNSPLHF.